This T cell receptor (beta chain) was identified in a study of T cells in Graves' hyperthyroidism and ophthalmopathy. The ends lost 8 bases at V and 2 bases at J; junction bases unmatched: 9. Germline values: CDR1 MNHNS, CDR2 SASEGT. The CDR3 spans 16 residues. Authors of the study amplified TCR beta CDR3 regions from RNA transcripts. The HTBI set primed first-round TCR CDR3 RT-PCR. One entry per CDR3 protein results from TCRdb running MiXCR on the multiplex PCR reads. In the table there are fewer than 400,000 distinct CDR3 sequences, just under 25% of which are singletons. The sample consisted of blood. The chain links TRBV6-1 to TRBJ1-5; TRBD1 matches at 10 bases. This TCR came from a man in his forties or fifties with Graves' hyperthyroidism. This CDR3 reads CASRRQGADGNQPQHF. The CDR3 bases are TGTGCCAGCCGAAGACAGGGGGCGGATGGCAATCAGCCCCAGCATTTT.